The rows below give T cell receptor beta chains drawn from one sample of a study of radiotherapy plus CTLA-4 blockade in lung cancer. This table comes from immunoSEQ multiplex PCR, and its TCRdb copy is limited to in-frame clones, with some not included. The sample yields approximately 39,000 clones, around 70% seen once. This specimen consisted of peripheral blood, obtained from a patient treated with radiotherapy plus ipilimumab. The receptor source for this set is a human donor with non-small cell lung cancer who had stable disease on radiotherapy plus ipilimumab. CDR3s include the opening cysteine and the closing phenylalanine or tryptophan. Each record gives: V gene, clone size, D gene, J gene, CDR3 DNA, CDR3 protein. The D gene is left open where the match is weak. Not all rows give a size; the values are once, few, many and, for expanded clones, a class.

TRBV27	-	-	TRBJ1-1	TGTGCCAGCAGCTGGGGGGAGAACACTGAAGCTTTCTTT	CASSWGENTEAFF
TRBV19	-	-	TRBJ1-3	TGTGCCAGTAGTAACGGCCCCCCGGGCTCTGGAAACACCATATATTTT	CASSNGPPGSGNTIYF
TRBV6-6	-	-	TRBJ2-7	TGTGCCAGCAGTTACCCGACAGGTCAGTCCTACGAGCAGTACTTC	CASSYPTGQSYEQYF
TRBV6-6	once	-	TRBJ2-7	TGTGCCAGCAACTTACAGGAAGGGTACGAGCAGTACTTC	CASNLQEGYEQYF
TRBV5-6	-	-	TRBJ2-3	TGTGCCAGCACCCTGGTGGGCGTACTCGCCACAGATACGCAGTATTTT	CASTLVGVLATDTQYF
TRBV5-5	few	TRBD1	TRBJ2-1	TGTGCCAGCAGCTTGGTAGGGGACAGGAACAACAATGAGCAGTTCTTC	CASSLVGDRNNNEQFF
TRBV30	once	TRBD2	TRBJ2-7	TGTGCCTGGAGTGTATCTAGCGGGGCCACCTACGAGCAGTACTTC	CAWSVSSGATYEQYF
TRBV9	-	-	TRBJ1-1	TGTGCCAGCAGAGGTGGAGGGGCTACTGAAGCTTTCTTT	CASRGGGATEAFF
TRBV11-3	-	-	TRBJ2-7	TGTGCCAGCAGTCTGAACTTTGGGGGGTACGAGCAGTACTTC	CASSLNFGGYEQYF
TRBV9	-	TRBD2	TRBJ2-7	TGTGCCAGCAGCGTGGCTAGCGGGGAATCCTACGAGCAGTACTTC	CASSVASGESYEQYF
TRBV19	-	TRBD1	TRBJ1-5	TGTGCCAGTAGTATGATTGGAGCCGGGACAGGGGGCGCGATGGGTCAGCCCCAGCATTTT	CASSMIGAGTGGAMGQPQHF
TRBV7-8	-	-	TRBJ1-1	TGTGCCAGCAGCTTAGAAAGGGCAGGGCAAGAAGCTTTCTTT	CASSLERAGQEAFF
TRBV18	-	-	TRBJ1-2	TGTGCCAGCTCACCCGGGTCCAGCCGTGGTGGCTACACCTTC	CASSPGSSRGGYTF
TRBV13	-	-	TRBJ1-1	TGTGCCAGCAGCCCCACAGTAAGAGTTAAGAACACTGAAGCTTTCTTT	CASSPTVRVKNTEAFF
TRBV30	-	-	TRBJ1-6	TGTGCCTGGAGTGGCCGAGGTTTACTCAACTCACCCCTCCACTTT	CAWSGRGLLNSPLHF
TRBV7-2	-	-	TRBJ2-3	TGTGCCAGCAGCTTAGAGAGCGGCCGGGATACGCAGTATTTT	CASSLESGRDTQYF
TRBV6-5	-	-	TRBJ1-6	TGTGCCAGCAGTTACTCGCGTCCGGGTTCACCCCTCCACTTT	CASSYSRPGSPLHF
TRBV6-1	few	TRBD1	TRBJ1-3	TGTGCCACTACAGGGGGCTACTCTGGAAACACCATATATTTT	CATTGGYSGNTIYF
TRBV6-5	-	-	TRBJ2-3	TGTGCCAGCAGTTACTCGCGGCAGGGCATCGGTACGCAGTATTTT	CASSYSRQGIGTQYF
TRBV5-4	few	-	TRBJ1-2	TGTGCCAGCAGCGTACCCGGGTCTCTGTGGGGCTACACCTTC	CASSVPGSLWGYTF
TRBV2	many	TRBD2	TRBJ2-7	TGTGCCAGTAGAGCTAGCGGGGGTACAGGGTACGAGCAGTACTTC	CASRASGGTGYEQYF
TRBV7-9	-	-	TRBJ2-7	TGTGCCAGCAGCTGGGGAAACGACAGGCCCTCCTACGAGCAGTACTTC	CASSWGNDRPSYEQYF
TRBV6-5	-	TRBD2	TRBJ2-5	TGTGCCAGCAGTTTATCAACCGGGACTAGCCAAGAGACCCAGTACTTC	CASSLSTGTSQETQYF
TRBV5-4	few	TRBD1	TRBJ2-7	TGTGCCAGCAGCCCGGGACAGTCCTACGAGCAGTACTTC	CASSPGQSYEQYF
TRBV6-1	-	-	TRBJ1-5	TGTGCCAGCAGTAAACTGACAGTAAGCAATCAGCCCCAGCATTTT	CASSKLTVSNQPQHF
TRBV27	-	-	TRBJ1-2	TGTGCCAGCAGGGCGACAGTGAACTATGGCTACACCTTC	CASRATVNYGYTF
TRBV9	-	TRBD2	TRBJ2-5	TGTGCCAGCAGCGTGGGGACTAGCGGGGGGACGCAAGAGACCCAGTACTTC	CASSVGTSGGTQETQYF
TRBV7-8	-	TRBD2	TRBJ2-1	TGTGCCAGCAGCTCGCGACTAGCGGGGGGCAGGGAGCAGTTCTTC	CASSSRLAGGREQFF
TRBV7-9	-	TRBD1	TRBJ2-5	TGTGCCAGCACCGGGGACAGGATGGGAGAGACCCAGTACTTC	CASTGDRMGETQYF
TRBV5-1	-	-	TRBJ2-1	TGCGCCAGCAGCTTGATAGGGGCCTCCTACAATGAGCAGTTCTTC	CASSLIGASYNEQFF
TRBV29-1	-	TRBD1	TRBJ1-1	TGCAGCGTTGTACGGCCGAGGACAGGGCGAGAAGCTTTCTTT	CSVVRPRTGREAFF